This entry lists 32 T cell receptor beta chains sequenced from one sample in a study of blood T cell repertoires in COVID-19. The assay was immunoSEQ multiplex PCR, and TCRdb's table has in-frame clones only and misses some. The sample contains fewer than 350,000 clones, 81% of which appear only once. Sequenced: peripheral blood. The origin of the receptors is a woman aged 60-75 years with active or convalescent COVID-19.

The chain uses TRBV4-3 and TRBJ2-2; D perhaps matches TRBD2 (5 bases). The CDR3 extends over 13 amino acids. Germline values: CDR1 LGHNA, CDR2 YSLEER. V lost 2 bases, J lost 15 bases, and 16 bases lay in between. This chain's CDR3 is CASSQRASSEMFF. In nucleotides, the CDR3 is TGCGCCAGCAGCCAAAGGGCTAGCTCCGAGATGTTTTTT.

The chain recombines TRBV7-9 with TRBJ2-2; 9 bases are a match to TRBD2. Germline CDR1 and CDR2: SEHNR and FQNEAQ (reference sequence). The J segment lost 0 bases and the V segment lost 5 bases, leaving 10 bases of the junction unmatched. CDR3 length: 18 residues. Here the CDR3 DNA reads TGTGCCAGCAGCCCAGGTCTAGCGGGGTCGTCGAACACCGGGGAGCTGTTTTTT. This encodes CASSPGLAGSSNTGELFF.

This chain links TRBV29-1 with TRBJ2-7; 8 bases agree with TRBD1. Losses at the gene ends were 3 bases for V and 1 base for J; bases not matched to a gene: 2. Germline lookup yields CDR1 SQVTM and CDR2 ANQGSEA. There are 13 residues in the CDR3. CDR3: CSVERTGSYEQYF. The CDR3 region has the DNA TGCAGCGTTGAGAGGACAGGGTCCTACGAGCAGTACTTC.

This sequence joins TRBV5-1 and TRBJ1-1; maybe TRBD1 (6 bases). Germline assignment: CDR1 SGHRS and CDR2 YFSETQ. The CDR3 contains 17 residues. Trimming took off 1 base at V and 0 bases at J, with 16 bases between the two ends. The CDR3 DNA follows: TGCGCCAGCAGCTTGTCGCAGACCCAGGGGATGAACACTGAAGCTTTCTTT. Its translation: CASSLSQTQGMNTEAFF.

The chain joins TRBV3-1 (or the pseudogene TRBV3-2) to TRBJ2-7, with D maybe TRBD1 (5 bases). Trimming shortened V by 0 bases and J by 9 bases, and 12 bases separated the two germline ends. Germline V CDR1 and CDR2: LGHDT, YNNKEL (reference sequence). The CDR3 has 13 amino acids. In nucleotides, the CDR3 is TGTGCCAGCAGCCAAGAGGCAGGGCCTGTGCAGTACTTC. Translation gives CASSQEAGPVQYF.

This rearrangement joins TRBV29-1 to TRBJ1-1, with a weak D call TRBD1 (5 bases). The CDR3 extends over 14 amino acids. With 3 bases removed from V and 1 base from J, the gap between germline ends came to 12 bases. Per the germline V gene, CDR1 is SQVTM and CDR2 is ANQGSEA. In DNA form, the CDR3 reads TGCAGCGTTGAGGGGCGACAAAAGAACACTGAAGCTTTCTTT. Amino acid sequence: CSVEGRQKNTEAFF.

The V gene is TRBV4-2, the J gene TRBJ1-5, with 7 nucleotides matching TRBD1. This CDR3 comprises 12 residues. V gave up 5 bases and J gave up 5 bases; unmatched junction bases: 0. CDR1 is LGHNA, CDR2 YNFKEQ, per germline. CDR3 sequence: CASSTGDQPQHF. The CDR3 DNA follows: TGTGCCAGCAGCACAGGGGATCAGCCCCAGCATTTT.

This clone was detected only once. DNA for the CDR3: TGTGCCAGCAGCCAGGGGAGCAATCAGCCCCAGCATTTT. It specifies CASSQGSNQPQHF. The rearrangement joins TRBV9 to TRBJ1-5; possibly TRBD1 for D (6 bases). V gave up 4 bases and J gave up 1 base, with 6 bases separating them. The CDR3 extends over 13 amino acids. Germline CDR1 and CDR2: SGDLS and YYNGEE.

The V call is TRBV18, the J call TRBJ2-2, with a tentative D call TRBD2 (6 bases). Germline V gives CDR1 KGHSH, CDR2 LQKENI. The V end lost 3 bases, the J end lost 1 base, and 12 bases lay between the germline ends. The CDR3 is made up of 16 amino acids. The CDR3 DNA follows: TGTGCCAGCTCACCGGGACTGGACCTGAACACCGGGGAGCTGTTTTTT. Protein product: CASSPGLDLNTGELFF.

This chain joins TRBV5-1 and TRBJ1-5; D may be TRBD1 (6 bases). The CDR3 loop spans 14 amino acids. CDR1 SGHRS and CDR2 YFSETQ come from the germline V gene. With 0 bases removed from V and 10 bases from J, the gap between germline ends came to 14 bases. CDR3 protein: CASSLDRAKGPQHF. CDR3 bases: TGCGCCAGCAGCTTGGACAGGGCCAAGGGACCCCAGCATTTT.

The V gene is TRBV4-3, the J gene TRBJ1-1; D may be TRBD1 (5 bases). This CDR3 has 17 amino acids. Trimming pared 0 bases from V and 1 base from J, leaving 15 bases between. Germline V gene lookup returns CDR1 LGHNA and CDR2 YSLEER. The CDR3 loop reads CASSQDNGVGGNTEAFF. CDR3 in DNA: TGCGCCAGCAGCCAAGATAATGGGGTGGGGGGGAACACTGAAGCTTTCTTT.

The V and J genes are TRBV5-1 and TRBJ2-4; the match to TRBD1 covers 8 bases. CDR1 and CDR2 (germline): SGHRS, YFSETQ. V lost 5 bases and J lost 2; bases outside the gene matches: 6. The CDR3 covers 15 residues. CDR3 amino acids: CASRSRQGSKNIQYF. The CDR3 nucleotides read TGCGCCAGCAGGTCTCGACAGGGGTCCAAAAACATTCAGTACTTC.

The rearrangement joins TRBV23-1 to TRBJ2-2; D possibly corresponds to TRBD1 (6 bases). TRBV23-1 is labeled an ORF, and its function is uncertain. Deletions cut 5 bases from V and 7 bases from J, with 14 bases between. This CDR3 comprises 14 residues. Here the CDR3 reads CASSSTGNGGELFF. The CDR3 DNA reads TGCGCCAGCAGTTCTACAGGGAACGGCGGGGAGCTGTTTTTT.

This chain connects TRBV19 to TRBJ2-7; 8 bases are shared with TRBD1. V lost 0 bases to trimming and J lost 5 bases; unmatched junction nucleotides: 12. CDR1 and CDR2 from the germline V gene are LNHDA and SQIVND (reference sequence). The CDR3 runs to 17 residues. The CDR3: CASSIDSGGSGPNEQYF. CDR3 in DNA: TGTGCCAGTAGTATAGACTCAGGGGGCTCTGGTCCGAACGAGCAGTACTTC.

The V and J genes are TRBV28 and TRBJ1-1; 7 bases agree with TRBD1. V was clipped by 6 bases and J by 1 base; unmatched bases: 14. The CDR3 totals 17 residues. Germline V CDR1 and CDR2: MDHEN, SYDVKM. The CDR3, as DNA: TGTGCCAGCAGGCCCCCACAGGGGTCCGCGGCGAACACTGAAGCTTTCTTT. Translation gives CASRPPQGSAANTEAFF. Full variable domain (missing parts from reference TRBV28 and TRBJ1-1): DVKVTQSSRYLVKRTGEKVFLECVQDMDHENMFWYRQDPGLGLRLIYFSYDVKMKEKGDIPEGYSVSREKKERFSLILESASTNQTSMYLCASRPPQGSAANTEAFFGQGTRLTVV.

The V gene is TRBV6-5, the J gene TRBJ2-5; the D is unclear. This CDR3 has 14 residues. V was pared by 7 bases and J by 3 bases, with 15 bases between. Germline lookup yields CDR1 MNHEY and CDR2 SVGAGI. CDR3 bases: TGTGCCAGCACCAAAAACCGCGGAAAAGAGACCCAGTACTTC. This encodes CASTKNRGKETQYF.

The chain is built from TRBV20-1 and TRBJ2-1; 9 bases match TRBD1. CDR3 size: 18 residues. Germline V gene data show CDR1 as DFQATT and CDR2 as SNEGSKA (reference sequence). The V and J ends lost 3 bases and 4 bases, in that order; junction bases with no gene match: 16. Written as DNA, the CDR3 is TGCAGTGCTAGTTCACAGGGGGCGAGAAGTTTAACATACAATGAGCAGTTCTTC. Encoded protein: CSASSQGARSLTYNEQFF.

The chain combines TRBV7-9 with TRBJ1-6, with 9 nucleotides matching TRBD1. Per the germline V gene, CDR1 is SEHNR and CDR2 is FQNEAQ (reference sequence). This CDR3 comprises 16 residues. The V segment lost 3 bases and the J segment 3 bases; nucleotides outside the gene matches: 3. The CDR3 sequence is CASSLTGGNYNSPLHF. The CDR3 bases are TGTGCCAGCAGCTTGACAGGGGGTAACTATAATTCACCCCTCCACTTT.

This rearrangement joins TRBV6-6 to TRBJ1-5; no clear D gene. CDR3 length equals 13 residues. Trimming removed 6 bases at V and 5 bases at J, with 11 bases between. Germline V CDR1 and CDR2: MNHNY, SVGAGI (reference sequence). Here the CDR3 DNA reads TGTGCCAGCAGCACGGCCCAGGATCAGCCCCAGCATTTT. Residues: CASSTAQDQPQHF.

The chain carries TRBV15 and TRBJ1-5; no clear D gene. The CDR3 length is 12 residues. Germline-derived CDR1 and CDR2 are LNHNV and YYDKDF (reference sequence). V was shortened by 2 bases and J by 4 bases, with 3 bases between the two germline ends. The CDR3 DNA sequence: TGTGCCACCAGCAGATATAATCAGCCCCAGCATTTT. Translating gives CATSRYNQPQHF.

The V and J genes are TRBV6-5 and TRBJ1-4, with a possible D match to TRBD1 (5 bases). Germline CDR1 and CDR2: MNHEY and SVGAGI. Trimming took off 6 bases at V and 5 bases at J, with 13 bases between the two ends. CDR3 length: 14 amino acids. CDR3: CASRKQAGNEKLFF. CDR3 coding DNA: TGTGCCAGCAGAAAACAGGCGGGGAATGAAAAACTGTTTTTT.

V gene TRBV30 combines with J gene TRBJ2-7, with 7 positions matching TRBD1. Looked up from germline, CDR1 is GTSNPN and CDR2 is SVGIG (reference sequence). CDR3 length: 12 residues. V gave up 7 bases and J gave up 0 bases; unmatched junction bases: 3. CDR3 nucleotides: TGTGCCTCCCGGGACAGCTCCTACGAGCAGTACTTC. Protein sequence: CASRDSSYEQYF.

This rearrangement joins TRBV5-1 to TRBJ1-1; D may be TRBD1 (5 bases). The V and J ends lost 2 bases and 4 bases respectively, with 9 bases between them. The CDR3 runs 13 residues. Germline-derived CDR1 and CDR2 are SGHRS and YFSETQ. CDR3 protein: CASSFSGRTEAFF. CDR3 sequence (DNA): TGCGCCAGCAGCTTTTCAGGGCGCACTGAAGCTTTCTTT. Full variable domain (missing parts from reference TRBV5-1 and TRBJ1-1): KAGVTQTPRYLIKTRGQQVTLSCSPISGHRSVSWYQQTPGQGLQFLFEYFSETQRNKGNFPGRFSGRQFSNSRSEMNVSTLELGDSALYLCASSFSGRTEAFFGQGTRLTVV.

The rearrangement joins TRBV6-2 or TRBV6-3 to TRBJ2-7; TRBD1 is a possible D gene (5 bases). Trimming took 2 bases from V and 5 from J, leaving 13 bases between them. The CDR3 extends over 14 amino acids. CDR1 is MNHEY and CDR2 is SVGEGT in the germline V gene. The CDR3 nucleotides read TGTGCCAGCAGTTACCTGGCAGGGCTGAACGAGCAGTACTTC. Translated, it gives CASSYLAGLNEQYF.

V and J are TRBV6-1 and TRBJ2-1; 14 bases are shared with TRBD2. J gave up 8 bases and V 2 bases, and 11 bases lay outside the gene matches. There are 18 residues in the CDR3. CDR1 and CDR2 from the germline V gene are MNHNS and SASEGT. The CDR3 region is CASSEPGLAGVRPDEQFF. For the CDR3, the DNA is TGTGCCAGCAGTGAACCGGGACTAGCGGGGGTTAGGCCCGATGAGCAGTTCTTC.

A single count supports this clone. This chain connects TRBV9 to TRBJ2-1; 8 bases fit TRBD2. Germline trimming cut 4 bases from V and 6 bases from J; bases unmatched to any gene: 6. Germline CDR1 is SGDLS and CDR2 is YYNGEE. This CDR3 spans 14 amino acids. CDR3 sequence: CASSFYGTSNEQFF. The DNA of the CDR3 is TGTGCCAGCAGCTTTTACGGGACTAGCAATGAGCAGTTCTTC.

The chain employs TRBV5-1 and TRBJ2-7, with D possibly being TRBD1 (5 bases). This CDR3 has 12 amino acids. The V and J ends lost 5 bases and 4 bases respectively, with 10 bases between them. Per the germline V gene, CDR1 is SGHRS and CDR2 is YFSETQ. CDR3 nucleotides: TGCGCCAGCAGTCATCAGGGATACGAGCAGTACTTC. Translated: CASSHQGYEQYF.

Here the CDR3 reads CAIGDQGIGQPQHF. As DNA, the CDR3 is TGTGCCATTGGCGATCAGGGCATCGGTCAGCCCCAGCATTTT. The gene calls are TRBV10-3 and TRBJ1-5; possible D gene TRBD1, 5 bases. CDR1 and CDR2 from the germline V gene are ENHRY and SYGVKD. There are 14 residues in the CDR3. Trimming left V 9 bases short and J 6 bases short, with 18 bases between.

The chain employs TRBV7-3 and TRBJ2-3; TRBD2 agrees at 9 bases. The CDR3 covers 16 residues. In germline, CDR1 is SGHTA, CDR2 FQGTGA. The V gene end was trimmed by 5 bases and the J gene end by 2 bases; junction bases not matched to a gene: 8. CDR3 protein: CASSPRSSGVTDTQYF. CDR3 coding DNA: TGTGCCAGCAGCCCCCGATCTAGCGGGGTCACAGATACGCAGTATTTT.

The J gene is TRBJ1-1, the V gene TRBV7-3, with D possibly TRBD1 on 6 matching bases. The V and J ends lost 5 bases and 3 bases respectively, with 16 bases between them. CDR1 is SGHTA, CDR2 FQGTGA, per germline. CDR3 length: 15 residues. The CDR3 DNA is TGTGCCAGCAGCCTCGGGACACCGACCCACACTGAAGCTTTCTTT. As protein: CASSLGTPTHTEAFF.

The genes are TRBV10-3 and TRBJ1-1; tentatively, D is TRBD1 (5 bases). Trimming pared 7 bases from V and 2 bases from J, leaving 14 bases between. The germline gives CDR1 ENHRY, CDR2 SYGVKD. The CDR3 length is 14 residues. CDR3 amino acids: CAIKGSAINTEAFF. CDR3 coding DNA: TGTGCCATCAAGGGGTCGGCCATCAACACTGAAGCTTTCTTT.

This chain connects TRBV5-6 to TRBJ1-1; 11 bases map to TRBD1. Germline V lookup: CDR1 SGHDT, CDR2 YYEEEE. The ends lost 3 bases at V and 1 base at J; junction bases unmatched: 5. The CDR3 spans 16 residues. The DNA of the CDR3 is TGTGCCAGCAGCTCCTGGGACAGGGGGGGGAACACTGAAGCTTTCTTT. Amino acid sequence: CASSSWDRGGNTEAFF.